The 24 T cell receptor beta chains listed next were all sequenced from one sample in a study of lymphopenia after photon versus proton radiotherapy. Clones were sequenced by immunoSEQ multiplex PCR, and TCRdb holds only the in-frame ones, with some missing. The sample contains 20,000 to 25,000 clones, approximately 88% of which appear only once. The sample was peripheral blood, taken from a patient treated with photon-based radiotherapy. The receptor source for this set is a man aged 35 to 55 with gastric cancer.

This clone was seen just once. CDR3 coding DNA: TGTGCCAGCAGTTTTACAGGGGGTAATCACGAGCAGTACTTC. Translated, it gives CASSFTGGNHEQYF. V and J are TRBV28 and TRBJ2-7; 8 bases line up with TRBD1. CDR1 and CDR2 (germline): MDHEN, SYDVKM. V shed 3 bases, J shed 5 bases, and the junction held 6 bases outside the gene matches. This CDR3 contains 14 residues.

In this sample, this clone turned up once. DNA of the CDR3: TGCGCCAGCAGCACGGACAGCAACTATGGCTACACCTTC. It yields the protein CASSTDSNYGYTF. The chain carries TRBV5-1 and TRBJ1-2, with D possibly matching TRBD1 (6 bases). Germline CDR1 and CDR2: SGHRS and YFSETQ. This CDR3 region has 13 residues. V was shortened by 4 bases and J by 2 bases, with 9 bases between the two germline ends.

The chain carries TRBV30 and TRBJ1-3; unclear D gene. Between the trimmed V and J ends, which lost 3 bases and 0 bases, there was a span of 12 bases. Germline V CDR1 and CDR2: GTSNPN, SVGIG (reference sequence). The CDR3 loop spans 15 amino acids. CDR3 residues: CAWSRDSDSGNTIYF. CDR3 coding DNA: TGTGCCTGGAGCCGTGACTCGGACTCTGGAAACACCATATATTTT.

The chain joins TRBV9 to TRBJ2-3; tentative D call: TRBD1 (5 bases). Trimming shortened V by 0 bases and J by 0 bases, and 17 bases separated the two germline ends. The length of the CDR3 is 18 residues. Germline CDR1 is SGDLS and CDR2 is YYNGEE. The CDR3 protein is CASSVGFFVGQSTDTQYF. In DNA form, the CDR3 reads TGTGCCAGCAGCGTAGGGTTTTTTGTGGGGCAGAGCACAGATACGCAGTATTTT.

The chain is built from TRBV6-1 and TRBJ1-3; D remains ambiguous. Trimming took 9 bases from V and 0 from J, leaving 6 bases between them. The CDR3 consists of 12 residues. Germline V lookup: CDR1 MNHNS, CDR2 SASEGT. CDR3 nucleotides: TGTGCCAGGGCGGCCTCTGGAAACACCATATATTTT. It specifies CARAASGNTIYF.

The genes are TRBV27 and TRBJ2-7, with D possibly being TRBD2 (5 bases). The V and J ends lost 4 bases and 3 bases respectively, with 10 bases between them. The CDR3 has 13 residues. Germline loops: CDR1 MNHEY, CDR2 SMNVEV (reference sequence). CDR3 protein: CASSSRAGYEQYF. DNA for the CDR3: TGTGCCAGCAGTTCACGGGCGGGCTACGAGCAGTACTTC.

This clone was detected only once. The J gene is TRBJ2-6, the V gene TRBV6-6, with D hard to call. Germline lookup yields CDR1 MNHNY and CDR2 SVGAGI (reference sequence). This CDR3 has 15 residues. The V end lost 8 bases, the J end lost 0 bases, and 11 bases lay between the germline ends. This CDR3 is CASALEVSGANVLTF. CDR3 bases: TGTGCCAGCGCCCTAGAAGTCTCTGGGGCCAACGTCCTGACTTTC.

The gene calls are TRBV29-1 and TRBJ2-1; 10 nucleotides line up with TRBD1. The V gene's germline CDR1 is SQVTM and CDR2 ANQGSEA. The CDR3 runs 14 residues. The CDR3 DNA is TGCAGTTTACGGGGGGACAGGGGATACAATGAGCAGTTCTTC. Translation gives CSLRGDRGYNEQFF.

The J gene is TRBJ2-5, the V gene TRBV4-3, with D perhaps matching TRBD1 or TRBD2 (5 bases each). The V end lost 2 bases, the J end lost 3 bases, and 13 bases lay between the germline ends. The length of the CDR3 is 15 residues. The germline V gene encodes CDR1 LGHNA and CDR2 YSLEER. In DNA form, the CDR3 reads TGCGCCAGCAGCCAAATTGCAGGGAGCAAAGAGACCCAGTACTTC. Amino acid sequence: CASSQIAGSKETQYF.

This chain joins TRBV28 and TRBJ1-2, with 7 positions matching TRBD1. J lost 0 bases, V lost 6 bases, and 7 bases had no gene match. There are 15 residues in the CDR3. CDR1 MDHEN and CDR2 SYDVKM come from the germline V gene. The CDR3: CASSFEDRPNYGYTF. The CDR3 DNA reads as TGTGCCAGCAGCTTCGAGGACAGGCCTAACTATGGCTACACCTTC.

This sequence joins TRBV7-2 and TRBJ2-3, with D unclear. The CDR3 is 16 amino acids. The germline V and J ends were trimmed by 1 base and 1 base, with 12 bases remaining between them. Germline V gives CDR1 SGHTA, CDR2 FQGNSA. The DNA for the CDR3 is TGTGCCAGCAGCTTAGGGAATTCCATCGGCACAGATACGCAGTATTTT. It encodes CASSLGNSIGTDTQYF.

This sequence joins TRBV27 and TRBJ1-2; 8 bases agree with TRBD1. The CDR3 extends over 15 amino acids. V dropped 2 bases and J dropped 5; count of bases not matched to a gene: 7. Germline CDR1 reads MNHEY; CDR2 reads SMNVEV (reference sequence). This CDR3 is CASSLGQGFRYGYTF. The DNA for the CDR3 is TGTGCCAGCAGTTTAGGACAGGGATTTAGATATGGCTACACCTTC.

The J gene is TRBJ1-6, the V gene TRBV14, with D possibly matching TRBD1 (6 bases). This CDR3 comprises 16 residues. Trimming stripped 4 bases from V and 7 bases from J, with 17 bases between. Germline loops: CDR1 SGHDN, CDR2 FVKESK. DNA for the CDR3: TGTGCCAGCAGCCCCGGGCTGGGGGCTGCCAATTCACCCCTCCACTTT. Protein sequence: CASSPGLGAANSPLHF. Combining the CDR3 with reference TRBV14 and TRBJ1-6 gives the whole variable domain EAGVTQFPSHSVIEKGQTVTLRCDPISGHDNLYWYRRVMGKEIKFLLHFVKESKQDESGMPNNRFLAERTGGTYSTLKVQPAELEDSGVYFCASSPGLGAANSPLHFGNGTRLTVT.

The J gene is TRBJ2-5, the V gene TRBV10-3; weak D call: TRBD1 (6 bases). Looked up from germline, CDR1 is ENHRY and CDR2 is SYGVKD. The V gene lost 3 bases and the J gene lost 2 bases, with 10 bases spanning the gap. This CDR3 spans 14 amino acids. The CDR3 protein is CAISDGGRQETQYF. The CDR3, as DNA: TGTGCCATCAGTGATGGGGGCCGGCAAGAGACCCAGTACTTC.

This chain links TRBV5-6 with TRBJ1-1, with 7 bases aligning to TRBD1. Germline CDR1 and CDR2: SGHDT and YYEEEE. The V and J ends lost 4 bases and 0 bases, in that order; junction bases with no gene match: 3. This CDR3 comprises 14 residues. The CDR3: CASSAGTVNTEAFF. Here the CDR3 DNA reads TGTGCCAGCAGCGCCGGGACAGTGAACACTGAAGCTTTCTTT.

This chain connects TRBV5-5 to TRBJ1-1; 11 bases agree with TRBD1. This CDR3 has 17 residues. With 2 bases clipped from V and 4 bases from J, the junction kept 10 bases outside the gene matches. Looked up from germline, CDR1 is SGHKS and CDR2 is YYEKEE (reference sequence). The CDR3 spells CASSFSRTGGAGTEAFF. The CDR3 DNA reads as TGTGCCAGCAGCTTTTCCAGGACAGGGGGCGCGGGCACTGAAGCTTTCTTT.

The rearrangement links TRBV7-2 to TRBJ2-6, with 7 bases fitting TRBD1. With 4 bases clipped from V and 2 bases from J, the junction kept 5 bases outside the gene matches. This CDR3 is built from 16 residues. Germline values: CDR1 SGHTA, CDR2 FQGNSA. As DNA, the CDR3 is TGTGCCAGCAGCTCGACAGGGACAGCTGGGGCCAACGTCCTGACTTTC. Protein product: CASSSTGTAGANVLTF.

This clone came up once. V usage is TRBV6-1 and J usage is TRBJ1-2, with D possibly TRBD1 on 5 matching bases. Germline values: CDR1 MNHNS, CDR2 SASEGT. The CDR3 totals 13 residues. The ends were cut back, 9 bases at V and 4 bases at J, with 15 bases in the middle. The DNA of the CDR3 is TGTGCCAGTTGGGGGGGGTACCCCTATGGCTACACCTTC. Translated, it gives CASWGGYPYGYTF.

The V call is TRBV5-1, the J call TRBJ2-2, with D perhaps given as TRBD1 or TRBD2 (5 bases each). This CDR3 contains 17 residues. Trimming shortened V by 5 bases and J by 1 base, and 18 bases separated the two germline ends. Germline CDR1 SGHRS, CDR2 YFSETQ. Here the CDR3 DNA reads TGCGCCAGCAGAAATCCCCTTGGGACGGGGAACACCGGGGAGCTGTTTTTT. Amino acids: CASRNPLGTGNTGELFF.

The CDR3, as DNA: TGTGCCTTTTTCGACAGAGTTAACTATGGCTACACCTTC. It codes for CAFFDRVNYGYTF. The gene calls are TRBV30 and TRBJ1-2; D is perhaps TRBD1 (5 bases). Germline-derived CDR1 and CDR2 are GTSNPN and SVGIG (reference sequence). The CDR3 is 13 residues long. V dropped 7 bases and J dropped 1 base, with 13 bases sitting between them.

The chain links TRBV7-9 to TRBJ2-1, with 10 positions matching TRBD2. V gave up 5 bases and J gave up 0 bases; unmatched junction bases: 7. Germline V gene sequence: CDR1 SEHNR, CDR2 FQNEAQ (reference sequence). There are 17 residues in the CDR3. CDR3 residues: CASSPRTSGYSYNEQFF. The CDR3 DNA follows: TGTGCCAGCAGCCCGCGGACTAGCGGATACTCCTACAATGAGCAGTTCTTC.

A few counts support this clone. The CDR3 nucleotides read TGTGCCAGCAGCCCCTGGGATGGGTCGGGGCAAGAGACCCAGTACTTC. It translates to CASSPWDGSGQETQYF. The rearrangement uses TRBV28 and TRBJ2-5, with D tentatively TRBD2 (5 bases). Germline lookup yields CDR1 MDHEN and CDR2 SYDVKM. The CDR3 length is 16 residues. Between the trimmed V and J ends, which lost 6 bases and 2 bases, there was a span of 19 bases.

The rearrangement links TRBV6-4 to TRBJ2-1; tentative D call: TRBD2 (6 bases). Trimming took off 7 bases at V and 4 bases at J, with 20 bases between the two ends. The CDR3 has 16 residues. CDR1 is MRHNA, CDR2 SNTAGT, per germline. CDR3 protein: CASNLFGSVGYNEQFF. The CDR3 DNA sequence: TGTGCCAGCAATCTATTCGGGAGCGTTGGATACAATGAGCAGTTCTTC.

The V and J genes are TRBV9 and TRBJ1-5, with D possibly matching TRBD1 (5 bases). The germline V and J ends were trimmed by 3 bases and 3 bases, with 7 bases remaining between them. CDR1 is SGDLS and CDR2 is YYNGEE in the germline V gene. The CDR3 totals 13 residues. In DNA, the CDR3 is TGTGCCAGCAGCGAGGGGTTCAATCAGCCCCAGCATTTT. Its protein product is CASSEGFNQPQHF.